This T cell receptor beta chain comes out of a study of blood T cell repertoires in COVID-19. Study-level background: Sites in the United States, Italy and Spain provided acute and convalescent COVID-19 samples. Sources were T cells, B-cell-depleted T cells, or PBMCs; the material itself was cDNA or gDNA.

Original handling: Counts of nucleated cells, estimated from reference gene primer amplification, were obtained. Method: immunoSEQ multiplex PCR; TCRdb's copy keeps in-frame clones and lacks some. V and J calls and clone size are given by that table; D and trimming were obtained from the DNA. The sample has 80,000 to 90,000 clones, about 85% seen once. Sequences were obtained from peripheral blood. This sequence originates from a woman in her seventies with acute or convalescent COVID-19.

CDR3 sequence: CASSYVQTTDTQYF. In nucleotides, the CDR3 is TGTGCCAGCAGTTACGTACAGACCACAGATACGCAGTATTTT. The chain couples TRBV6-2 or TRBV6-3 to TRBJ2-3, with D unclear. This CDR3 is built from 14 residues. CDR1 and CDR2 (germline): MNHEY, SVGEGT. Trimming removed 2 bases at V and 2 bases at J, with 8 bases between.